One and the same sample provided the 12 T cell receptor beta chains below, sequenced in a study of stem cell transplantation in POMP-related autoinflammatory disease. Only in-frame clones appear in the TCRdb table, and some are missing; sequencing was by immunoSEQ multiplex PCR. The sample yields tens of thousands of clones, just over 90% seen once. The specimen was CD4+ T cells from PBMCs, collected after stem cell transplantation. The origin of the receptors is a human patient with POMP-related autoinflammation and immune dysregulation (PRAID). Some of these T cells may belong to the graft donor.

CDR3 residues: CASTSGLLNTGELFF. The CDR3 DNA reads as TGTGCCAGTACCAGCGGCCTTTTAAACACCGGGGAGCTGTTTTTT. The chain recombines TRBV19 with TRBJ2-2, with D tentatively TRBD2 (5 bases). The germline gives CDR1 LNHDA, CDR2 SQIVND (reference sequence). This CDR3 spans 15 amino acids. Trimming stripped 7 bases from V and 2 bases from J, with 14 bases between.

This chain joins TRBV3-1 (or the pseudogene TRBV3-2) and TRBJ1-1, with unresolved D. The CDR3 is made up of 15 amino acids. The germline gives CDR1 LGHDT, CDR2 YNNKEL (reference sequence). V shed 1 base and J shed 1 base, with 10 bases lying between them. As DNA, the CDR3 is TGTGCCAGCAGCCAAGGATTCATGCAGAACACTGAAGCTTTCTTT. Its translation is CASSQGFMQNTEAFF.

The CDR3 nucleotides are TGTGCCAGCTCACGGGGGCTGAACTATGGCTACACCTTC. Protein sequence: CASSRGLNYGYTF. The J gene is TRBJ1-2, the V gene TRBV18; D is perhaps TRBD1 (6 bases). Deletions cut 4 bases from V and 2 bases from J, with 8 bases between. There are 13 residues in the CDR3. The germline V gene has CDR1 KGHSH and CDR2 LQKENI.

This rearrangement joins TRBV20-1 to TRBJ2-3; D perhaps matches TRBD2 (6 bases). Trimming took off 3 bases at V and 1 base at J, with 11 bases between the two ends. Per germline, CDR1 DFQATT and CDR2 SNEGSKA (reference sequence). This CDR3 has 14 amino acids. The CDR3 nucleotides read TGCAGTGCTAGTGGGCTAGCGCGCACAGATACGCAGTATTTT. Amino acid sequence: CSASGLARTDTQYF.

The chain employs TRBV20-1 and TRBJ2-7; D gene ambiguous. This CDR3 contains 11 residues. Germline V lookup: CDR1 DFQATT, CDR2 SNEGSKA (reference sequence). The V and J ends lost 1 base and 7 bases respectively, with 8 bases between them. Here the CDR3 reads CSARVGWEQYV. CDR3 in DNA: TGCAGTGCTAGAGTGGGGTGGGAGCAGTACGTC.

The J gene is TRBJ2-1, the V gene TRBV19; D possibly corresponds to TRBD2 (6 bases). The V end lost 3 bases, the J end lost 13 bases, and 22 bases lay between the germline ends. The germline V gene has CDR1 LNHDA and CDR2 SQIVND (reference sequence). There are 15 residues in the CDR3. The CDR3 spells CASSIGGSGPTIQFF. CDR3 nucleotides: TGTGCCAGTAGTATCGGGGGTAGCGGACCCACAATTCAGTTCTTC.

The chain links TRBV24-1 to TRBJ1-2, with TRBD1 matching 11 bases. The CDR3 consists of 13 residues. The J segment lost 4 bases and the V segment lost 9 bases, leaving 3 bases of the junction unmatched. Germline V gene lookup returns CDR1 KGHDR and CDR2 SFDVKD. The CDR3: CATGQGAVYGYTF. The CDR3 DNA reads as TGTGCCACCGGACAGGGGGCGGTCTATGGCTACACCTTC.

This chain connects TRBV18 to TRBJ2-4, with D tentatively TRBD2 (6 bases). V was shortened by 5 bases and J by 9 bases, with 14 bases between the two germline ends. CDR3 length: 13 residues. Germline V lookup: CDR1 KGHSH, CDR2 LQKENI. CDR3: CASSSGLRGIQYF. CDR3 coding DNA: TGTGCCAGCTCATCGGGACTGCGGGGCATTCAGTACTTC.

CDR3 residues: CASSLRGQENTEAFF. The CDR3, as DNA: TGCGCCAGCAGCTTGAGAGGACAGGAGAACACTGAAGCTTTCTTT. The genes are TRBV5-1 and TRBJ1-1; 7 nucleotides agree with TRBD1. The CDR3 is made up of 15 amino acids. V shed 1 base and J 1 base; nucleotides not matched to a gene: 4. Germline lookup yields CDR1 SGHRS and CDR2 YFSETQ. The variable domain in full, completed from reference TRBV5-1 and TRBJ1-1, reads KAGVTQTPRYLIKTRGQQVTLSCSPISGHRSVSWYQQTPGQGLQFLFEYFSETQRNKGNFPGRFSGRQFSNSRSEMNVSTLELGDSALYLCASSLRGQENTEAFFGQGTRLTVV.

V usage is TRBV28 and J usage is TRBJ1-6, with D unresolved. This CDR3 spans 16 amino acids. Germline CDR1 and CDR2: MDHEN and SYDVKM. The V end was cut by 4 bases, the J end by 7 bases, with 17 bases between. The DNA for the CDR3 is TGTGCCAGCAGTTCCCCCCGGACCCGGGTGAATTCACCCCTCCACTTT. Translated: CASSSPRTRVNSPLHF.

The chain is built from TRBV5-5 and TRBJ2-5; possible D gene TRBD1, 6 bases. Trimming stripped 4 bases from V and 4 bases from J, with 14 bases between. Germline CDR1 and CDR2: SGHKS and YYEKEE (reference sequence). CDR3 size: 14 residues. As DNA, the CDR3 is TGTGCCAGCAGCCCGGCCTTAGGGGGAGAGACCCAGTACTTC. Translation gives CASSPALGGETQYF. Together with reference TRBV5-5 and TRBJ2-5, the CDR3 gives the full variable domain: DAGVTQSPTHLIKTRGQQVTLRCSPISGHKSVSWYQQVLGQGPQFIFQYYEKEERGRGNFPDRFSARQFPNYSSELNVNALLLGDSALYLCASSPALGGETQYFGPGTRLLVL.

This chain links TRBV5-1 with TRBJ1-1; D ambiguous. CDR3 length: 13 amino acids. Trimming cost V 0 bases and J 2 bases, with 5 bases left between them. The germline V gene has CDR1 SGHRS and CDR2 YFSETQ. The CDR3, as DNA: TGCGCCAGCAGCTTGGGACTAAACACTGAAGCTTTCTTT. Its translation is CASSLGLNTEAFF.